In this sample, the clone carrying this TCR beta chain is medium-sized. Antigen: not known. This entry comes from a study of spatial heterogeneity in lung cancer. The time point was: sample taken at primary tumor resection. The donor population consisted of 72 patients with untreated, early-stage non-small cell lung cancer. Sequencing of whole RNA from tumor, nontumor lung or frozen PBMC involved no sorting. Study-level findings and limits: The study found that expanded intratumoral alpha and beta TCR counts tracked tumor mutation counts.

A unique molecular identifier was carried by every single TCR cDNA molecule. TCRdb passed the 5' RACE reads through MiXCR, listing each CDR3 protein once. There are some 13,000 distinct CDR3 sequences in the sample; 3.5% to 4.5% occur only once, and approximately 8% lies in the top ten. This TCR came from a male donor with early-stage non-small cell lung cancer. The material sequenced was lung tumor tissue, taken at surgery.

The CDR3, as DNA: TGTGCCAGCTCACCAATGAGTGGGGGAAAGGAAAAACTGTTTTTT. Its protein is CASSPMSGGKEKLFF. The rearrangement joins TRBV18 to TRBJ1-4, with D possibly TRBD1 on 5 matching bases. Trimming took 2 bases from V and 8 from J, leaving 15 bases between them. This CDR3 region has 15 residues. Germline CDR1 is KGHSH and CDR2 is LQKENI.